Below, 22 T cell receptor beta chains from the same sample are listed, as sequenced in a study of regulatory T cells in long-lasting Graves disease. The time point is: newly diagnosed GD, antithyroid drugs for less than 3 months. With RNA extracted from PBMCs as input, the TCR library was made. With iRepertoire HTBI primers and Arm-PCR of CDR3 regions, TCR beta libraries were built. TCRdb reanalysed the multiplex PCR reads using MiXCR and keeps one entry per CDR3 protein. The sample records about 370,000 distinct CDR3 sequences, roughly a sixth being singletons. This material consisted of peripheral blood mononuclear cells (PBMCs), taken at new diagnosis, from a patient treated with antithyroid drugs. The source is a female donor with Graves disease.

This clonotype was picked up one time. V usage is TRBV4-1 and J usage is TRBJ2-7; TRBD1 matches 7 bases. V trimming: 1 base; J trimming: 5 bases; junction bases outside the gene matches: 8. The CDR3 is 15 residues long. Germline V gene lookup returns CDR1 MGHRA and CDR2 YSYEKL. The DNA for the CDR3 is TGCGCCAGCAGCCAAGTTACAGGGGTCCCCAACGAGCAGTACTTC. Translated, it gives CASSQVTGVPNEQYF.

The rearrangement uses TRBV7-3 and TRBJ1-6, with 7 bases aligning to TRBD1. The trim removed 1 base at V and 7 bases at J, leaving 4 bases unmatched. This CDR3 is built from 15 residues. Germline V gene data show CDR1 as SGHTA and CDR2 as FQGTGA. The CDR3, as DNA: TGTGCCAGCAGCTTAAGCCGCAGGGGGAATTCACCCCTCCACTTT. Translation gives CASSLSRRGNSPLHF.

This clonotype was detected many times. The rearrangement links TRBV12-3 or TRBV12-4 to TRBJ2-2; D is perhaps TRBD1 (6 bases). CDR3 size: 16 residues. V shed 3 bases and J shed 6 bases, with 17 bases lying between them. The CDR3 DNA reads as TGTGCCAGCAGTTTGGCCGGGACATATGAACCCGGGGAGCTGTTTTTT. Protein product: CASSLAGTYEPGELFF.

This chain joins TRBV10-3 and TRBJ2-5; weak D call: TRBD2 (6 bases). Trimming pared 7 bases from V and 2 bases from J, leaving 14 bases between. Germline V gene lookup returns CDR1 ENHRY and CDR2 SYGVKD. The CDR3 is made up of 14 amino acids. In DNA form, the CDR3 reads TGTGCCATCAATCTCCAGGGACTTCAAGAGACCCAGTACTTC. The encoded protein is CAINLQGLQETQYF.

This clonotype was observed at least ten times. The V call is TRBV4-3, the J call TRBJ1-1; 7 bases fit TRBD1. Germline V gene lookup returns CDR1 LGHNA and CDR2 YSLEER. This CDR3 comprises 15 residues. Losses at the gene ends were 2 bases for V and 4 bases for J; bases not matched to a gene: 7. In DNA, the CDR3 is TGCGCCAGCAGCCAAACCGGGACAGCCGCCACTGAAGCTTTCTTT. Encoded protein: CASSQTGTAATEAFF.

Concerning this clonotype itself: This likely came from a read error, as a far larger clone is one base away. This chain's CDR3 is CASSLGGPSEQFF. The CDR3 DNA reads as TGTGCCAGCAGCTTAGGGGGTCCTAGTGAGCAGTTCTTC. The chain couples TRBV5-5 to TRBJ2-1; TRBD1 might be the D (6 bases). V lost 2 bases and J 9 bases, leaving 12 bases between the germline ends. The CDR3 is 13 amino acids. From germline, CDR1 is SGHKS and CDR2 YYEKEE (reference sequence).

This clonotype was picked up many times. V usage is TRBV4-2 and J usage is TRBJ2-1; no firm D call. Trimming cost V 1 base and J 2 bases, with 15 bases left between them. The CDR3 spans 17 residues. Germline CDR1 and CDR2: LGHNA and YNFKEQ. This CDR3 reads CASSQAPPRIAYNEQFF. The CDR3 coding sequence is TGTGCCAGCAGCCAAGCCCCCCCCAGAATCGCCTACAATGAGCAGTTCTTC.

The J gene is TRBJ1-2, the V gene TRBV9; 12 nucleotides match TRBD1. CDR1 SGDLS and CDR2 YYNGEE come from the germline V gene. The CDR3 has 15 amino acids. J gave up 14 bases and V 0 bases, and 11 bases lay outside the gene matches. The CDR3 bases are TGTGCCAGCAGCGTAGTAGGGACAGGGGGCGCGGTGTATACCTTC. Its translation is CASSVVGTGGAVYTF.

This clonotype was seen many times. The chain's CDR3 is CASSSPDLGGQGYTF. The CDR3 DNA is TGTGCCAGCAGTTCCCCGGACCTAGGGGGGCAAGGCTACACCTTC. The chain uses TRBV27 and TRBJ1-2, with D possibly being TRBD1 (6 bases). The germline gives CDR1 MNHEY, CDR2 SMNVEV (reference sequence). The CDR3 has 15 amino acids. V was cut by 4 bases and J by 8 bases, with 20 bases left in between.

This clonotype was counted between two and nine times. The V gene is TRBV30, the J gene TRBJ2-5; perhaps TRBD1 as D (6 bases). The CDR3 has 15 amino acids. The V gene's germline CDR1 is GTSNPN and CDR2 SVGIG (reference sequence). Trimming stripped 0 bases from V and 2 bases from J, with 13 bases between. The CDR3, as DNA: TGTGCCTGGAGTGTTCAGGGGACGGTGCAAGAGACCCAGTACTTC. It is translated as CAWSVQGTVQETQYF. Using reference TRBV30 and TRBJ2-5 for the parts outside the CDR3, the full variable domain is SQTIHQWPATLVQPVGSPLSLECTVEGTSNPNLYWYRQAAGRGLQLLFYSVGIGQISSEVPQNLSASRPQDRQFILSSKKLLLSDSGFYLCAWSVQGTVQETQYFGPGTRLLVL.

In this sample, this clonotype turned up many times. The chain combines TRBV5-1 with TRBJ1-5; possibly TRBD1 for D (5 bases). From germline, CDR1 is SGHRS and CDR2 YFSETQ. The ends were cut back, 4 bases at V and 6 bases at J, with 11 bases in the middle. The length of the CDR3 is 13 residues. This CDR3 reads CASSHPRGQPQHF. The DNA for the CDR3 is TGCGCCAGCAGCCATCCGAGGGGTCAGCCCCAGCATTTT.

This clonotype was counted at least ten times. The chain couples TRBV12-5 to TRBJ2-1; the D is unclear. V was clipped by 0 bases and J by 2 bases, with 11 bases between them. The CDR3 has 16 residues. Germline lookup yields CDR1 LGHNT and CDR2 FRNRAP. CDR3 sequence: CASGLVLVAAYNEQFF. The CDR3 coding sequence is TGTGCTAGTGGTTTGGTACTGGTAGCAGCCTACAATGAGCAGTTCTTC.

The rearrangement uses TRBV5-6 and TRBJ1-2; TRBD1 is a possible D gene (5 bases). CDR1 is SGHDT, CDR2 YYEEEE, per germline. This CDR3 is built from 14 residues. The germline V and J ends were trimmed by 7 bases and 4 bases, with 17 bases remaining between them. The CDR3 DNA reads TGTGCCAGCTGGGGTTCGGGGCCGCTCTATGGCTACACCTTC. Translating gives CASWGSGPLYGYTF. Full variable domain (rest looked up from reference TRBV5-6 and TRBJ1-2): DAGVTQSPTHLIKTRGQQVTLRCSPKSGHDTVSWYQQALGQGPQFIFQYYEEEERQRGNFPDRFSGHQFPNYSSELNVNALLLGDSALYLCASWGSGPLYGYTFGSGTRLTVV.

This clonotype was observed a handful of times. This sequence joins TRBV25-1 and TRBJ2-7, with D perhaps TRBD1 (5 bases). The CDR3 length is 12 residues. Trimming left V 10 bases short and J 5 bases short, with 15 bases between. Looked up from germline, CDR1 is MGHDK and CDR2 is SYGVNS. CDR3 nucleotides: TGTGCCACTAGGGGCCTTGGGGACGAGCAGTACTTC. This codes for CATRGLGDEQYF.

This clonotype was counted ten times or more. The J gene is TRBJ2-2, the V gene TRBV5-1; the match to TRBD1 covers 8 bases. There are 18 residues in the CDR3. With 0 bases clipped from V and 0 bases from J, the junction kept 7 bases outside the gene matches. CDR1 SGHRS and CDR2 YFSETQ come from the germline V gene. In DNA, the CDR3 is TGCGCCAGCAGCTTGGTCAGGGGGCCGATAACGAACACCGGGGAGCTGTTTTTT. Translation: CASSLVRGPITNTGELFF.

This clonotype was detected many times. This rearrangement joins TRBV7-6 to TRBJ1-1; TRBD1 is a possible D gene (5 bases). V was shortened by 1 base and J by 0 bases, with 27 bases between the two germline ends. This CDR3 spans 21 amino acids. Germline assignment: CDR1 SGHVS and CDR2 FNYEAQ. The CDR3 loop is CASSLDPAGPGLRSLNTEAFF. The CDR3 DNA reads as TGTGCCAGCAGCTTAGACCCGGCTGGTCCGGGGCTGCGTAGCTTGAACACTGAAGCTTTCTTT.

The chain carries TRBV6-9 and TRBJ1-2; D is unresolved. The length of the CDR3 is 13 residues. Deletions cut 3 bases from V and 8 bases from J, with 13 bases between. The germline CDR1 and CDR2 sequences are MNHGY and SVAAGI. CDR3 protein: CASSYRLNEGYTF. The CDR3 nucleotides read TGTGCCAGCAGTTACCGACTGAACGAGGGCTACACCTTC.

This clonotype showed up many times. The chain recombines TRBV15 with TRBJ1-1; D possibly corresponds to TRBD1 (6 bases). This CDR3 contains 13 residues. Germline V gives CDR1 LNHNV, CDR2 YYDKDF (reference sequence). Between the trimmed V and J ends, which lost 0 bases and 6 bases, there was a span of 8 bases. CDR3 loop: CATSRDGGPEAFF. CDR3 DNA: TGTGCCACCAGCAGAGATGGGGGGCCTGAAGCTTTCTTT. The whole variable domain, filled in from reference TRBV15 and TRBJ1-1, reads DAMVIQNPRYQVTQFGKPVTLSCSQTLNHNVMYWYQQKSSQAPKLLFHYYDKDFNNEADTPDNFQSRRPNTSFCFLDIRSPGLGDTAMYLCATSRDGGPEAFFGQGTRLTVV.

This clonotype has a count of ten or more. CDR3 sequence (DNA): TGTGCCAGCAGCCAACAGGGGTTCGGCACTGAAGCTTTCTTT. It yields the protein CASSQQGFGTEAFF. V is TRBV7-3 and J is TRBJ1-1; 7 bases are a match to TRBD1. The V gene end was trimmed by 5 bases and the J gene end by 4 bases; junction bases not matched to a gene: 7. The CDR3 sequence is 14 residues long. Germline-derived CDR1 and CDR2 are SGHTA and FQGTGA.

This clonotype was seen many times. V gene TRBV2 combines with J gene TRBJ2-2; TRBD2 agrees at 13 bases. With V trimmed by 5 bases and J by 8 bases, 8 bases remained unmatched. The CDR3 loop spans 16 amino acids. CDR1 and CDR2 from the germline V gene are SNHLY and FYNNEI. The CDR3: CASSRTSGRTGGELFF. Written as DNA, the CDR3 is TGTGCCAGCAGTAGGACTAGCGGGAGAACAGGGGGGGAGCTGTTTTTT.

This clonotype was seen a handful of times. The chain employs TRBV24-1 and TRBJ2-1, with D possibly being TRBD1 (5 bases). Trimming took off 0 bases at V and 4 bases at J, with 9 bases between the two ends. Germline-derived CDR1 and CDR2 are KGHDR and SFDVKD. The CDR3 spans 15 residues. In nucleotides, the CDR3 is TGTGCCACCAGTGATTTGAACTCAGGGTACAATGAGCAGTTCTTC. Amino acids: CATSDLNSGYNEQFF.

The sample holds many counts of this clonotype. The J gene is TRBJ2-1, the V gene TRBV7-3; 8 bases map to TRBD1. The CDR3 is 15 residues long. The trim removed 3 bases at V and 5 bases at J, leaving 6 bases unmatched. Germline CDR1 is SGHTA and CDR2 is FQGTGA. CDR3 sequence (DNA): TGTGCCAGCAGCTTCGGACAGGGCGGGGACAATGAGCAGTTCTTC. Translating it yields CASSFGQGGDNEQFF.